Following are 25 T cell receptor beta chains from one sample sequenced in a study of blood T cell repertoires in COVID-19. The method was immunoSEQ multiplex PCR; TCRdb's version includes in-frame clones alone and lacks a portion of them. The table has under 150,000 clones, approximately 83% seen once. The sequenced material came from peripheral blood. Receptors were obtained from a woman in her 50s who had recovered from COVID-19.

V usage is TRBV3-1 (or the pseudogene TRBV3-2) and J usage is TRBJ2-1; perhaps TRBD1 as D (6 bases). The CDR3 covers 15 residues. The V end lost 3 bases, the J end lost 3 bases, and 12 bases lay between the germline ends. Germline CDR1 LGHDT, CDR2 YNNKEL (reference sequence). CDR3 coding DNA: TGTGCCAGCAGCCAGTCGGACAGCCTCTACAATGAGCAGTTCTTC. This translates into CASSQSDSLYNEQFF.

The gene calls are TRBV11-3 and TRBJ1-6; a possible D gene is TRBD1 (6 bases). V gave up 7 bases and J gave up 10 bases, with 20 bases separating them. The CDR3 contains 15 residues. Per germline, CDR1 SGHNT and CDR2 YENEEA. DNA of the CDR3: TGTGCCAGCACCCGAACCGGGACAACTGGATCACCCCTCCACTTT. Encoded protein: CASTRTGTTGSPLHF.

This sequence joins TRBV23-1 and TRBJ2-6; tentative D call: TRBD2 (5 bases). TRBV23-1 is designated an ORF whose function remains uncertain. The CDR3 covers 14 residues. The V end was cut by 4 bases, the J end by 4 bases, with 8 bases between. Here the CDR3 reads CASSRGCGANVLTF. CDR3 in DNA: TGCGCCAGCAGTCGAGGGTGCGGGGCCAACGTCCTGACTTTC.

This clone was seen a handful of times. The rearrangement uses TRBV28 and TRBJ1-3; 9 bases agree with TRBD1. The CDR3 runs to 16 residues. Germline loops: CDR1 MDHEN, CDR2 SYDVKM. Trimming took 3 bases from V and 4 from J; bases not matched to a gene: 7. CDR3 nucleotides: TGTGCCAGCAGTTTCTCAGACAGGGGGGGAGGAAACACCATATATTTT. Translating gives CASSFSDRGGGNTIYF.

The chain couples TRBV5-1 to TRBJ2-5, with a tentative D call TRBD2 (5 bases). This CDR3 is 14 amino acids long. The germline CDR1 and CDR2 sequences are SGHRS and YFSETQ. Trimming stripped 0 bases from V and 2 bases from J, with 8 bases between. DNA for the CDR3: TGCGCCAGCAGCTTGGCCGGACTGCAAGAGACCCAGTACTTC. Translation gives CASSLAGLQETQYF.

The chain combines TRBV5-1 with TRBJ1-1; D is perhaps TRBD1 (6 bases). Looked up from germline, CDR1 is SGHRS and CDR2 is YFSETQ. V gave up 0 bases and J gave up 4 bases, with 10 bases separating them. The CDR3 loop spans 14 amino acids. The CDR3 spells CASSLEGRGTEAFF. The CDR3 DNA reads as TGCGCCAGCAGCTTGGAAGGCAGGGGCACTGAAGCTTTCTTT.

The chain has TRBV2 and TRBJ2-5, with 8 positions matching TRBD1. This CDR3 is 14 amino acids long. V was pared by 5 bases and J by 3 bases, with 5 bases of the junction left unmatched. Germline V CDR1 and CDR2: SNHLY, FYNNEI. This CDR3 is CASSSQGGEETQYF. In DNA form, the CDR3 reads TGTGCCAGCAGTTCACAGGGGGGTGAAGAGACCCAGTACTTC.

The CDR3 is CASSAFDRGVQKLFF. The CDR3 DNA reads as TGTGCCAGCAGCGCCTTTGACAGGGGGGTCCAAAAACTGTTTTTT. This chain connects TRBV9 to TRBJ1-4; 9 bases map to TRBD1. Germline CDR1 and CDR2: SGDLS and YYNGEE. The junction had 9 bases not matched to a gene; V was cut back by 3 bases and J by 9 bases. CDR3 length: 15 amino acids.

The chain carries TRBV2 and TRBJ2-6, with a tentative D call TRBD1 (6 bases). Trimming removed 8 bases at V and 0 bases at J, with 11 bases between. Germline lookup yields CDR1 SNHLY and CDR2 FYNNEI. The CDR3 sequence is 15 residues long. Written as DNA, the CDR3 is TGTGCCAGCGGGACACCGGTCTCTGGGGCCAACGTCCTGACTTTC. Protein: CASGTPVSGANVLTF. The full variable domain, in which reference TRBV2 and TRBJ2-6 provide the parts outside the CDR3, is EPEVTQTPSHQVTQMGQEVILRCVPISNHLYFYWYRQILGQKVEFLVSFYNNEISEKSEIFDDQFSVERPDGSNFTLKIRSTKLEDSAMYFCASGTPVSGANVLTFGAGSRLTVL.

This chain joins TRBV7-9 and TRBJ2-3, with a possible D match to TRBD2 (5 bases). Germline values: CDR1 SEHNR, CDR2 FQNEAQ (reference sequence). The CDR3 is made up of 15 amino acids. V was pared by 0 bases and J by 0 bases, with 7 bases between. CDR3 residues: CASSLATGSTDTQYF. The CDR3 bases are TGTGCCAGCAGCTTAGCTACGGGGAGCACAGATACGCAGTATTTT. Full variable domain (rest looked up from reference TRBV7-9 and TRBJ2-3): DTGVSQNPRHKITKRGQNVTFRCDPISEHNRLYWYRQTLGQGPEFLTYFQNEAQLEKSRLLSDRFSAERPKGSFSTLEIQRTEQGDSAMYLCASSLATGSTDTQYFGPGTRLTVL.

The rearrangement uses TRBV19 and TRBJ2-7; no clear D gene. V lost 6 bases and J lost 0, with 12 bases in between. The CDR3 extends over 14 amino acids. Germline V gene lookup returns CDR1 LNHDA and CDR2 SQIVND (reference sequence). DNA of the CDR3: TGTGCCAGTAGCTCGACTGCCAGCTCCTACGAGCAGTACTTC. Encoded protein: CASSSTASSYEQYF.

This clone was seen once. The gene calls are TRBV6-5 and TRBJ2-5; maybe TRBD1 (6 bases). The CDR3 has 14 residues. Trimming removed 3 bases from V and 2 bases from J, with 10 bases in between. CDR1 and CDR2 (germline): MNHEY, SVGAGI. CDR3 in amino acids: CASSYVRGQETQYF. The CDR3 DNA reads TGTGCCAGCAGTTATGTCAGGGGTCAAGAGACCCAGTACTTC.

The chain employs TRBV7-9 and TRBJ2-2, with no clear D. Germline V gene lookup returns CDR1 SEHNR and CDR2 FQNEAQ (reference sequence). The CDR3 sequence is 11 residues long. V lost 10 bases, J lost 7 bases, and 10 bases lay in between. In nucleotides, the CDR3 is TGTGCCACCCAACTTCTCGGGGAGCTGTTTTTT. Its translation: CATQLLGELFF.

Only a few counts were recorded for this clone. The chain carries TRBV12-3 or TRBV12-4 and TRBJ1-1; D may be TRBD1 (6 bases). V lost 7 bases and J 7 bases, leaving 16 bases between the germline ends. The CDR3 is 13 amino acids. The CDR3 region is CASTSRGHGEAFF. The CDR3 DNA reads as TGTGCCAGCACCTCCAGGGGACACGGTGAAGCTTTCTTT.

The genes are TRBV20-1 and TRBJ1-2, with a weak D call TRBD1 (6 bases). CDR3 length: 15 amino acids. Trimming left V 3 bases short and J 2 bases short, with 16 bases between. Germline CDR1 and CDR2: DFQATT and SNEGSKA (reference sequence). The CDR3 here is CSASGGGASNYGYTF. In nucleotides, the CDR3 is TGCAGTGCTAGTGGAGGGGGGGCCTCAAACTATGGCTACACCTTC.

The chain employs TRBV2 and TRBJ2-7, with 7 bases matching TRBD1. J was trimmed by 2 bases and V by 3 bases; bases with no gene match: 4. This CDR3 spans 14 amino acids. The germline V gene has CDR1 SNHLY and CDR2 FYNNEI. The CDR3 DNA is TGTGCCAGCAGTGACAGGGGGTCGACCTACGAGCAGTACTTC. As protein: CASSDRGSTYEQYF. The complete variable domain, with remaining parts taken from reference TRBV2 and TRBJ2-7, reads EPEVTQTPSHQVTQMGQEVILRCVPISNHLYFYWYRQILGQKVEFLVSFYNNEISEKSEIFDDQFSVERPDGSNFTLKIRSTKLEDSAMYFCASSDRGSTYEQYFGPGTRLTVT.

The table lists this clone with a few counts. The chain combines TRBV30 with TRBJ1-2; the match to TRBD1 covers 9 bases. Germline V gene data show CDR1 as GTSNPN and CDR2 as SVGIG (reference sequence). The length of the CDR3 is 13 residues. V shed 0 bases, J shed 8 bases, and the junction held 4 bases outside the gene matches. The CDR3 region is CAWSVGTGRGYTF. CDR3 DNA sequence: TGTGCCTGGAGTGTAGGGACAGGGCGAGGCTACACCTTC.

The rearrangement links TRBV27 to TRBJ2-7; D perhaps matches TRBD2 (6 bases). CDR1 is MNHEY, CDR2 SMNVEV, per germline (reference sequence). Trimming stripped 5 bases from V and 6 bases from J, with 8 bases between. The CDR3 has 11 residues. CDR3 coding DNA: TGTGCCAGCAGTCAGGGAGGCGAGCAGTACTTC. Protein: CASSQGGEQYF.

The chain recombines TRBV7-9 with TRBJ1-2, with 7 nucleotides matching TRBD1. This CDR3 comprises 15 residues. With 5 bases clipped from V and 1 base from J, the junction kept 7 bases outside the gene matches. Germline V gene data show CDR1 as SEHNR and CDR2 as FQNEAQ (reference sequence). The CDR3 loop reads CASSPEGGDNYGYTF. In DNA form, the CDR3 reads TGTGCCAGCAGCCCCGAAGGGGGCGATAACTATGGCTACACCTTC.

The chain has TRBV7-2 and TRBJ1-2; perhaps TRBD1 as D (6 bases). CDR3 size: 13 residues. Germline CDR1 SGHTA, CDR2 FQGNSA. The V end lost 5 bases, the J end lost 5 bases, and 12 bases lay between the germline ends. The CDR3 DNA follows: TGTGCCAGCAGCCAAGGGGGGGGTTATGGCTACACCTTC. Protein sequence: CASSQGGGYGYTF. Using reference TRBV7-2 and TRBJ1-2 for the parts outside the CDR3, the full variable domain is GAGVSQSPSNKVTEKGKDVELRCDPISGHTALYWYRQSLGQGLEFLIYFQGNSAPDKSGLPSDRFSAERTGGSVSTLTIQRTQQEDSAVYLCASSQGGGYGYTFGSGTRLTVV.

This chain joins TRBV14 and TRBJ2-5, with 7 bases that match TRBD1. V lost 2 bases and J lost 7; bases outside the gene matches: 13. CDR1 SGHDN and CDR2 FVKESK come from the germline V gene. CDR3 length: 16 residues. The DNA for the CDR3 is TGTGCCAGCAGCCAATCAGGACAGGCGTCTTGGAGGACCCAGTACTTC. As protein: CASSQSGQASWRTQYF.

This chain links TRBV18 with TRBJ1-2; 7 nucleotides agree with TRBD1. Germline CDR1 reads KGHSH; CDR2 reads LQKENI. CDR3 size: 14 residues. Trimming took 3 bases from V and 3 from J; bases not matched to a gene: 4. CDR3 nucleotide sequence: TGTGCCAGCTCACCCTACGGGACAGACTATGGCTACACCTTC. Its protein is CASSPYGTDYGYTF.

The V call is TRBV16, the J call TRBJ1-6, with a weak D call TRBD1 (5 bases). The germline V gene has CDR1 KGHSY and CDR2 FQNENV. Trimming left V 6 bases short and J 7 bases short, with 10 bases between. The CDR3 is 13 residues long. CDR3 loop: CASSLRQNSPLHF. Written as DNA, the CDR3 is TGTGCCAGCAGTCTAAGACAGAATTCACCCCTCCACTTT.

In this sample, this clone turned up once. V and J are TRBV15 and TRBJ2-7; 7 bases agree with TRBD1. V shed 3 bases and J 5 bases; nucleotides not matched to a gene: 7. Germline assignment: CDR1 LNHNV and CDR2 YYDKDF (reference sequence). The CDR3 consists of 14 residues. The CDR3 DNA reads as TGTGCCACCAGCAGGGACAGGTCCCTCCACGAGCAGTACTTC. Translating gives CATSRDRSLHEQYF.

The chain joins TRBV18 to TRBJ2-1, with 7 positions matching TRBD1. The V and J ends lost 2 bases and 9 bases, in that order; junction bases with no gene match: 13. The CDR3 extends over 16 amino acids. Germline lookup yields CDR1 KGHSH and CDR2 LQKENI. In DNA, the CDR3 is TGTGCCAGCTCACCATATAATACAGGGGCTGGTGGTGAGCAGTTCTTC. Protein: CASSPYNTGAGGEQFF. The full variable domain, in which reference TRBV18 and TRBJ2-1 provide the parts outside the CDR3, is NAGVMQNPRHLVRRRGQEARLRCSPMKGHSHVYWYRQLPEEGLKFMVYLQKENIIDESGMPKERFSAEFPKEGPSILRIQQVVRGDSAAYFCASSPYNTGAGGEQFFGPGTRLTVL.